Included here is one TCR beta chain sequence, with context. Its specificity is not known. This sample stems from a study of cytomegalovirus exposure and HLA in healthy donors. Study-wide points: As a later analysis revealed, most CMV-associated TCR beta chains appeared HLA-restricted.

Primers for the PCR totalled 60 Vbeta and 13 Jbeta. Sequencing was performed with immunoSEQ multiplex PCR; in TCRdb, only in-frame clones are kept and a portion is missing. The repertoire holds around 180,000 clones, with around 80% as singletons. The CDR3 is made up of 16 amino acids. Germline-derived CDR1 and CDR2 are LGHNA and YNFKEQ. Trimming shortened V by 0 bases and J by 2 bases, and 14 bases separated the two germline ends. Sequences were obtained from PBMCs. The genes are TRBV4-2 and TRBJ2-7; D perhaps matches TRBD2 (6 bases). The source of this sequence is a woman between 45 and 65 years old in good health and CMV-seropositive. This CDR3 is CASSQESMGGPYEQYF. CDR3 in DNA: TGTGCCAGCAGCCAAGAATCCATGGGGGGTCCCTACGAGCAGTACTTC.